The text below deals with one T cell receptor (beta chain). Its antigen is not identified. The CDR3 is 14 amino acids. With 6 bases clipped from V and 7 bases from J, the junction kept 8 bases outside the gene matches. Germline values: CDR1 MDHEN, CDR2 SYDVKM. Clones were read by immunoSEQ multiplex PCR, and TCRdb kept only the in-frame ones, dropping some. This sample has around 650,000 clones; approximately 96% occur once, and the top ten carry 0.11%. CD45RO-negative CD8 cells positively selected for CCR7 made up the naive population, which excluded terminally differentiated effector memory CD45RA+ cells. Adults of Caucasian background living in Nashville, Tennessee made up all donors. This sample is part of a study of shared clonotypes between healthy human individuals. Study-wide results and caveats: Between a handful of donors, naive CD4 clonotypes were shared at a level of approximately 5%.

The sequence came from a woman aged 25-40 years in good health. V gene TRBV28 combines with J gene TRBJ2-2; 7 nucleotides match TRBD1. The specimen was naive CD8+ T cells sorted from blood. CDR3 protein: CASRKRQGSGELFF. CDR3 bases: TGTGCCAGCAGAAAGAGACAGGGTAGCGGGGAGCTGTTTTTT.